This TCR beta chain was documented in a study of blood T cell repertoires in COVID-19. Study at large: The analysed material was cDNA or gDNA that came from T cells, B-cell-depleted T cells, or PBMCs.

The protocol was immunoSEQ multiplex PCR, while the TCRdb copy is restricted to in-frame clones and leaves out a portion. This repertoire shows around 150,000 clones, 84% found once; its top ten account for about 6.4%. The CDR3 consists of 21 residues. In germline, CDR1 is KGHDR, CDR2 SFDVKD. With V trimmed by 5 bases and J by 2 bases, 19 bases remained unmatched. Sequenced sample: peripheral blood. The V call is TRBV24-1, the J call TRBJ2-3; 12 bases match TRBD1. The clonotype was recovered from a human donor in a cohort sampled during active COVID-19. CDR3 loop: CATSGGQGAPAGGRVTDTQYF. The CDR3 coding sequence is TGTGCCACCAGTGGGGGACAGGGGGCCCCAGCGGGGGGGCGAGTCACAGATACGCAGTATTTT.